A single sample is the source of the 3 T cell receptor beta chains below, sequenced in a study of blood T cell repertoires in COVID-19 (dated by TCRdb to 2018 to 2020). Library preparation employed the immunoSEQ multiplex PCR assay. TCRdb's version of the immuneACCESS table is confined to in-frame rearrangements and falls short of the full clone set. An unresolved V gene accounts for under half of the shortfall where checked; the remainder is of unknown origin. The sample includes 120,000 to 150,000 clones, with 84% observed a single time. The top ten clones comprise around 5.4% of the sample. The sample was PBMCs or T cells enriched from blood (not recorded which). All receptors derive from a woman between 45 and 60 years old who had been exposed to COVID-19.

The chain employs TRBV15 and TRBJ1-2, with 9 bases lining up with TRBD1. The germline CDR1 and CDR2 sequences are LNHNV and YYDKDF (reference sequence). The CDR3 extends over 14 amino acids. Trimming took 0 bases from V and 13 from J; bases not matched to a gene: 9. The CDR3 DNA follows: TGTGCCACCAGCAGAGATAAGGGACAGGGAATAGTCACCTTC. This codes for CATSRDKGQGIVTF.

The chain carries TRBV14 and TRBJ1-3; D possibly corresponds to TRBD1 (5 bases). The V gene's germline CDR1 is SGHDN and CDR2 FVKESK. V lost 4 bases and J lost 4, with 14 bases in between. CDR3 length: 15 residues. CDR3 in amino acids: CASSLPPWGGNTIYF. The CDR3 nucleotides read TGTGCCAGCAGCCTCCCCCCGTGGGGCGGAAACACCATATATTTT.

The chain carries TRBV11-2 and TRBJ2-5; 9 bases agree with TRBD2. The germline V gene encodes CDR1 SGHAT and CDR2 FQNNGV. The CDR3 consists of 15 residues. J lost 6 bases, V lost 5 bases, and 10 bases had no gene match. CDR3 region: CASSPPGLAGQTQYF. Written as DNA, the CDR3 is TGTGCCAGCAGCCCTCCGGGACTAGCTGGGCAGACCCAGTACTTC.